Below, 28 T cell receptor beta chains from the same sample are listed, as sequenced in a study of blood T cell repertoires in COVID-19. This table comes from immunoSEQ multiplex PCR, and its TCRdb copy is limited to in-frame clones, with some not included. The sample records roughly 150,000 clones, 83% being singletons. Material: peripheral blood. Receptor source: a woman of 80 years or more with acute or convalescent COVID-19.

This rearrangement joins TRBV9 to TRBJ2-7; TRBD2 aligns across 7 bases. The length of the CDR3 is 15 residues. Germline V lookup: CDR1 SGDLS, CDR2 YYNGEE. V was clipped by 4 bases and J by 5 bases; unmatched bases: 12. This CDR3 reads CASSPSGTTYNEQYF. The CDR3 nucleotides are TGTGCCAGCAGCCCGAGCGGGACGACCTACAACGAGCAGTACTTC.

This chain joins TRBV10-3 and TRBJ2-2; the match to TRBD1 covers 10 bases. CDR1 ENHRY and CDR2 SYGVKD come from the germline V gene. The CDR3 runs to 14 residues. V trimming: 4 bases; J trimming: 4 bases; junction bases outside the gene matches: 0. The CDR3 coding sequence is TGTGCCATCAGTGGGACAGGGGGCACCGGGGAGCTGTTTTTT. As protein: CAISGTGGTGELFF.

The chain uses TRBV6-5 and TRBJ1-3, with D unclear. Trimming shortened V by 5 bases and J by 0 bases, and 8 bases separated the two germline ends. Germline CDR1 and CDR2: MNHEY and SVGAGI. This CDR3 has 14 residues. The CDR3 reads CASSTVSSGNTIYF. The CDR3 region has the DNA TGTGCCAGCAGTACAGTAAGCTCTGGAAACACCATATATTTT.

This sequence joins TRBV3-1 (or the pseudogene TRBV3-2) and TRBJ2-3, with D maybe TRBD1 (6 bases). Looked up from germline, CDR1 is LGHDT and CDR2 is YNNKEL (reference sequence). Trimming removed 3 bases at V and 3 bases at J, with 13 bases between. The length of the CDR3 is 15 residues. The CDR3 sequence is CASSQVGAVTDTQYF. CDR3 DNA sequence: TGTGCCAGCAGCCAGGTGGGGGCCGTGACAGATACGCAGTATTTT.

This clone was seen more than once but under ten times. The chain employs TRBV12-3 or TRBV12-4 and TRBJ1-2; no firm D call. V was clipped by 5 bases and J by 4 bases, with 11 bases between them. There are 13 residues in the CDR3. CDR3 protein: CASSNHRGYGYTF. CDR3 DNA: TGTGCCAGCAGTAACCATAGAGGCTATGGCTACACCTTC.

CDR3 residues: CASSLKEVRGGVTDTQYF. The DNA for the CDR3 is TGCGCCAGCAGCTTGAAGGAGGTTCGCGGGGGAGTCACAGATACGCAGTATTTT. The chain couples TRBV5-1 to TRBJ2-3, with 7 positions matching TRBD2. CDR1 SGHRS and CDR2 YFSETQ come from the germline V gene. With V trimmed by 1 base and J by 2 bases, 13 bases remained unmatched. The CDR3 spans 18 residues. The full variable domain, completed using reference TRBV5-1 and TRBJ2-3, is KAGVTQTPRYLIKTRGQQVTLSCSPISGHRSVSWYQQTPGQGLQFLFEYFSETQRNKGNFPGRFSGRQFSNSRSEMNVSTLELGDSALYLCASSLKEVRGGVTDTQYFGPGTRLTVL.

This rearrangement joins TRBV6-2 or TRBV6-3 to TRBJ2-1, with a possible D match to TRBD1 (5 bases). Trimming pared 2 bases from V and 0 bases from J, leaving 8 bases between. Germline assignment: CDR1 MNHEY and CDR2 SVGEGT. The CDR3 is made up of 15 amino acids. The CDR3 loop is CASSYRGISYNEQFF. The DNA of the CDR3 is TGTGCCAGCAGTTACAGGGGAATCTCCTACAATGAGCAGTTCTTC.

The chain couples TRBV28 to TRBJ2-7; 10 bases match TRBD1. This CDR3 has 15 amino acids. Unmatched junction bases numbered 6, after V lost 5 bases and J lost 2 bases. CDR1 and CDR2 (germline): MDHEN, SYDVKM. CDR3 DNA sequence: TGTGCCAGCAGTCCGTCGGACAGGGGGGCCTACGAGCAGTACTTC. It codes for CASSPSDRGAYEQYF.

This clone came up a few times. One end of the junction is discordant with germline, which a read error may explain. The chain couples TRBV7-7 to TRBJ2-1, with 8 bases aligning to TRBD2. The CDR3 has 13 amino acids. Germline V gene sequence: CDR1 SSHAT, CDR2 FNYEAQ (reference sequence). The DNA of the CDR3 is TGTGCTAGCAGCCCCGTAGCGGGGAATGAGCAGTTCTTC. Its translation: CASSPVAGNEQFF. Drawing the rest from reference TRBV7-7 and TRBJ2-1, the complete variable domain is GAGVSQSPRYKVTKRGQDVTLRCDPISSHATLYWYQQALGQGPEFLTYFNYEAQPDKSGLPSDRFSAERPEGSISTLTIQRTEQRDSAMYRCASSPVAGNEQFFGPGTRLTVL.

The chain recombines TRBV15 with TRBJ2-5, with 7 bases matching TRBD2. The length of the CDR3 is 15 residues. V was clipped by 3 bases and J by 2 bases; unmatched bases: 6. Germline V gives CDR1 LNHNV, CDR2 YYDKDF (reference sequence). The CDR3 region is CATSRGGEWQETQYF. The CDR3 DNA reads as TGTGCCACCAGCAGGGGGGGGGAATGGCAAGAGACCCAGTACTTC.

The genes are TRBV21-1 and TRBJ1-4; the D call in the table, TRBD1, was not verified against the DNA. TRBV21-1 is flagged as a pseudogene. The CDR3 is 20 residues long. This chain's CDR3 is CASSTLKSAGHLATNEKLFF. The CDR3 bases are TGTGCCAGCAGCACTCTTAAGTCGGCAGGCCACCTTGCAACTAATGAAAAACTGTTTTTT.

This clone has a handful of counts. This chain connects TRBV25-1 to TRBJ2-5; 7 positions agree with TRBD1. Germline values: CDR1 MGHDK, CDR2 SYGVNS. V trimming: 3 bases; J trimming: 2 bases; junction bases outside the gene matches: 6. The CDR3 runs to 15 residues. The CDR3 protein is CASSDRDRKQETQYF. As DNA, the CDR3 is TGTGCCAGCAGTGACCGGGACAGAAAACAAGAGACCCAGTACTTC.

The J gene is TRBJ1-2, the V gene TRBV19; 7 bases line up with TRBD1. After removal of 8 bases from V and 8 bases from J, the junction contained 8 bases not matched to a gene. The CDR3 consists of 12 residues. Germline-derived CDR1 and CDR2 are LNHDA and SQIVND (reference sequence). Written as DNA, the CDR3 is TGTGCCAGTTTTCACAGGGGACGAGGCTACACCTTC. Translation: CASFHRGRGYTF. Filled out from reference TRBV19 and TRBJ1-2, the complete variable domain reads DGGITQSPKYLFRKEGQNVTLSCEQNLNHDAMYWYRQDPGQGLRLIYYSQIVNDFQKGDIAEGYSVSREKKESFPLTVTSAQKNPTAFYLCASFHRGRGYTFGSGTRLTVV.

The sample holds a few counts of this clone. The chain combines TRBV3-1 (or the pseudogene TRBV3-2) with TRBJ1-6; 8 bases match TRBD1. The junction had 8 bases not matched to a gene; V was cut back by 3 bases and J by 7 bases. This CDR3 has 16 residues. Germline loops: CDR1 LGHDT, CDR2 YNNKEL (reference sequence). DNA of the CDR3: TGTGCCAGCAGCCAGCACCCAGGGGGCACAAATTCACCCCTCCACTTT. This gives the protein CASSQHPGGTNSPLHF.

This clone was recorded once. CDR3 loop: CASSSGRRSYEQYF. The CDR3 DNA follows: TGTGCCAGCAGCTCCGGGAGGCGGTCCTACGAGCAGTACTTC. The chain is built from TRBV7-9 and TRBJ2-7; TRBD2 aligns across 7 bases. This CDR3 has 14 residues. V was pared by 4 bases and J by 1 base, with 4 bases of the junction left unmatched. In germline, CDR1 is SEHNR, CDR2 FQNEAQ (reference sequence).

This clone has just one count. The chain links TRBV5-4 to TRBJ2-5; D possibly corresponds to TRBD2 (5 bases). The V gene lost 4 bases and the J gene lost 1 base, with 17 bases spanning the gap. The CDR3 contains 16 residues. Per germline, CDR1 SGHNT and CDR2 YYREEE (reference sequence). CDR3 DNA: TGTGCCAGCAGCCCGAAGAGGACTCACATCCAAGAGACCCAGTACTTC. Protein product: CASSPKRTHIQETQYF.

The chain recombines TRBV29-1 with TRBJ1-2; D unclear. The CDR3 totals 13 residues. Germline assignment: CDR1 SQVTM and CDR2 ANQGSEA. The V gene lost 1 base and the J gene lost 8 bases, with 14 bases spanning the gap. The CDR3 here is CSVEVVPGGGYTF. CDR3 DNA: TGCAGCGTTGAAGTAGTACCGGGAGGCGGCTACACCTTC. The whole variable domain, filled in from reference TRBV29-1 and TRBJ1-2, reads SAVISQKPSRDICQRGTSLTIQCQVDSQVTMMFWYRQQPGQSLTLIATANQGSEATYESGFVIDKFPISRPNLTFSTLTVSNMSPEDSSIYLCSVEVVPGGGYTFGSGTRLTVV.

The rearrangement links TRBV15 to TRBJ2-2, with D unclear. The CDR3 loop spans 15 amino acids. V shed 0 bases and J shed 1 base, with 6 bases lying between them. The germline gives CDR1 LNHNV, CDR2 YYDKDF (reference sequence). The CDR3 nucleotides read TGTGCCACCAGCAGAGACAGGATGAACACCGGGGAGCTGTTTTTT. The encoded protein is CATSRDRMNTGELFF.

This chain links TRBV3-1 (or the pseudogene TRBV3-2) with TRBJ1-2; perhaps TRBD1 as D (6 bases). CDR1 is LGHDT and CDR2 is YNNKEL in the germline V gene (reference sequence). The CDR3 totals 15 residues. V lost 0 bases to trimming and J lost 8 bases, with 16 bases between them. CDR3 sequence reads: CASSQDLLGARGYTF. The CDR3 coding sequence is TGTGCCAGCAGCCAAGATCTCCTGGGGGCGCGGGGCTACACCTTC.

CDR3 residues: CATSDEVGNGYTF. CDR3 bases: TGTGCCACCAGTGATGAGGTCGGCAACGGCTACACCTTC. V usage is TRBV24-1 and J usage is TRBJ1-2; D ambiguous. The CDR3 sequence is 13 residues long. Germline CDR1 is KGHDR and CDR2 is SFDVKD. V lost 3 bases to trimming and J lost 8 bases, with 12 bases between them.

This chain links TRBV5-8 with TRBJ2-1; 11 positions match TRBD2. The CDR3 runs to 14 residues. The germline CDR1 and CDR2 sequences are SGHTS and YDEGEE. The junction had 5 bases not matched to a gene; V was cut back by 6 bases and J by 6 bases. The CDR3 nucleotides read TGTGCCAGCACAACTAGCGGGGGTCGCAATGAGCAGTTCTTC. It specifies CASTTSGGRNEQFF.

This clone has more than one count but fewer than ten. The chain links TRBV28 to TRBJ2-7, with D tentatively TRBD2 (6 bases). CDR1 is MDHEN and CDR2 is SYDVKM in the germline V gene. The CDR3 is made up of 16 amino acids. With 5 bases removed from V and 0 bases from J, the gap between germline ends came to 17 bases. CDR3 residues: CASSAPRRAVSYEQYF. The CDR3 nucleotides are TGTGCCAGCAGTGCCCCCCGGAGGGCGGTCTCCTACGAGCAGTACTTC.

The chain has TRBV19 and TRBJ2-4, with D maybe TRBD1 (6 bases). The V gene's germline CDR1 is LNHDA and CDR2 SQIVND (reference sequence). The CDR3 is made up of 14 amino acids. The ends were cut back, 3 bases at V and 8 bases at J, with 14 bases in the middle. The CDR3 DNA sequence: TGTGCCAGTAGTATCAGGGGAGTTGGGGACATTCAGTACTTC. Its translation is CASSIRGVGDIQYF.

The chain uses TRBV3-1 (or the pseudogene TRBV3-2) and TRBJ2-7, with 8 bases that match TRBD2. The CDR3 totals 14 residues. V shed 5 bases and J 6 bases; nucleotides not matched to a gene: 9. Germline CDR1 and CDR2: LGHDT and YNNKEL (reference sequence). CDR3 coding DNA: TGTGCCAGCAGCGACGGACTAGCTCCGACCGAGCAGTACTTC. Encoded protein: CASSDGLAPTEQYF.

The chain joins TRBV10-1 to TRBJ2-3; possibly TRBD2 for D (6 bases). CDR3 length: 16 residues. Germline values: CDR1 WNHNN, CDR2 SYGVQD (reference sequence). With 6 bases removed from V and 0 bases from J, the gap between germline ends came to 16 bases. The CDR3 spells CASSHFSAGSTDTQYF. In nucleotides, the CDR3 is TGCGCCAGCAGCCACTTTTCCGCGGGGAGCACAGATACGCAGTATTTT.

The chain recombines TRBV14 with TRBJ1-5; D ambiguous. The ends were cut back, 6 bases at V and 0 bases at J, with 12 bases in the middle. Per the germline V gene, CDR1 is SGHDN and CDR2 is FVKESK. The CDR3 covers 15 residues. CDR3 protein: CASSPTGVSNQPQHF. CDR3 sequence (DNA): TGTGCCAGCAGTCCTACGGGTGTTAGCAATCAGCCCCAGCATTTT. Based on the CDR3 plus reference TRBV14 and TRBJ1-5, the full variable domain is EAGVTQFPSHSVIEKGQTVTLRCDPISGHDNLYWYRRVMGKEIKFLLHFVKESKQDESGMPNNRFLAERTGGTYSTLKVQPAELEDSGVYFCASSPTGVSNQPQHFGDGTRLSIL.

DNA of the CDR3: TGCAGCGTTCGGACAGGGGAAGTAGAGACCCAGTACTTC. Residues: CSVRTGEVETQYF. The V and J genes are TRBV29-1 and TRBJ2-5, with 9 nucleotides matching TRBD1. Germline lookup yields CDR1 SQVTM and CDR2 ANQGSEA. The junction had 5 bases not matched to a gene; V was cut back by 5 bases and J by 4 bases. CDR3 length: 13 amino acids. Based on the CDR3 plus reference TRBV29-1 and TRBJ2-5, the full variable domain is SAVISQKPSRDICQRGTSLTIQCQVDSQVTMMFWYRQQPGQSLTLIATANQGSEATYESGFVIDKFPISRPNLTFSTLTVSNMSPEDSSIYLCSVRTGEVETQYFGPGTRLLVL.

The chain couples TRBV7-3 to TRBJ1-1; no definite D call. The V gene lost 4 bases and the J gene lost 5 bases, with 14 bases spanning the gap. This CDR3 has 14 residues. Germline V lookup: CDR1 SGHTA, CDR2 FQGTGA. DNA for the CDR3: TGTGCCAGCAGCTCCCGCGGAGGGATGACTGAAGCTTTCTTT. Protein sequence: CASSSRGGMTEAFF. Full variable domain (outside the CDR3, taken from reference TRBV7-3 and TRBJ1-1): GAGVSQTPSNKVTEKGKYVELRCDPISGHTALYWYRQSLGQGPEFLIYFQGTGAADDSGLPNDRFFAVRPEGSVSTLKIQRTERGDSAVYLCASSSRGGMTEAFFGQGTRLTVV.